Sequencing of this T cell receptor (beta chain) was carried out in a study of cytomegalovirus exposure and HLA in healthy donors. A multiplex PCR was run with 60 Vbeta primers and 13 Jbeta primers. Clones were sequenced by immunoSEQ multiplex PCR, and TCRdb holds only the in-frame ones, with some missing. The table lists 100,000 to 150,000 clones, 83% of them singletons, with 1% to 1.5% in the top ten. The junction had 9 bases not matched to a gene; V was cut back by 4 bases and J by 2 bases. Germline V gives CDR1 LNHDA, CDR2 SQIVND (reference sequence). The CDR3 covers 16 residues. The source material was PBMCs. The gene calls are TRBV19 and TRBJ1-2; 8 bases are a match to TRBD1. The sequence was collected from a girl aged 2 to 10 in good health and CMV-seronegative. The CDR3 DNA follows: TGTGCCAGTAGTAGTCGTGGGGACAGGCTGAACTATGGCTACACCTTC. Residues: CASSSRGDRLNYGYTF.